This T cell receptor (beta chain) was found in a study of blood T cell repertoires in COVID-19. Study information: Some COVID-19 samples were acute and others convalescent; all came from the United States, Italy and Spain. In each case, the material was cDNA or gDNA derived from T cells, B-cell-depleted T cells, or PBMCs.

Per the authors' pipeline: Reference gene primer amplification gave nucleated cell count estimates. TCRdb keeps only in-frame clones here, not all; method: immunoSEQ multiplex PCR. That table is the source of V, J and clone size, and D and trimming were worked out from the DNA. Found here are roughly 700,000 clones, about 87% of them singletons; the top ten hold around 0.3%. Germline V gene data show CDR1 as SGHNT and CDR2 as YYREEE (reference sequence). The V and J ends lost 4 bases and 1 base respectively, with 15 bases between them. CDR3 size: 15 residues. The chain uses TRBV5-4 and TRBJ2-7; tentative D call: TRBD1 (6 bases). Material for sequencing was peripheral blood. The receptor's source is a woman younger than 35 with acute or convalescent COVID-19. DNA of the CDR3: TGTGCCAGCAGCCGACCAACAGGGAAATCCTACGAGCAGTACTTC. Protein: CASSRPTGKSYEQYF.